A single sample gave rise to the 10 T cell receptor beta chains below, sequenced in a study of blood T cell repertoires in COVID-19. Libraries were prepared by immunoSEQ multiplex PCR; TCRdb keeps only in-frame clonotypes and omits some of them. The table lists around 140,000 clones, just over 85% of them singletons, with around 8.4% in the top ten. Source material: peripheral blood. The receptors were gathered from a woman in her fifties or sixties with acute or convalescent COVID-19.

The chain employs TRBV6-5 and TRBJ2-7; 8 nucleotides line up with TRBD2. Trimming took 7 bases from V and 3 from J; bases not matched to a gene: 8. The germline gives CDR1 MNHEY, CDR2 SVGAGI. This CDR3 spans 14 amino acids. Here the CDR3 DNA reads TGTGCCAGCAAACCGGGACTAGGGGGCTACGAGCAGTACTTC. Residues: CASKPGLGGYEQYF.

J is TRBJ2-7 and V is TRBV7-2; D is unclear. This CDR3 spans 11 amino acids. The ends were cut back, 5 bases at V and 3 bases at J, with 5 bases in the middle. Germline V gene sequence: CDR1 SGHTA, CDR2 FQGNSA. As DNA, the CDR3 is TGTGCCAGCAGCCTTTACTACGAGCAGTACTTC. Amino acids: CASSLYYEQYF.

This clone appeared a few times. The V call is TRBV7-9, the J call TRBJ1-1; no reliable D call. This CDR3 is built from 14 residues. V was trimmed by 3 bases and J by 1 base, leaving 9 bases between them. The germline gives CDR1 SEHNR, CDR2 FQNEAQ (reference sequence). The CDR3 DNA is TGTGCCAGCAGCTTCTCGGGTTCGAACACTGAAGCTTTCTTT. This encodes CASSFSGSNTEAFF.

This chain uses TRBV5-1 with TRBJ1-6; possible D gene TRBD1, 6 bases. From germline, CDR1 is SGHRS and CDR2 YFSETQ. This CDR3 region has 21 residues. The V end lost 4 bases, the J end lost 0 bases, and 26 bases lay between the germline ends. In nucleotides, the CDR3 is TGCGCCAGCAGCCCCGCGTGGCGGCAGGGGATCCCAAGCTCCTATAATTCACCCCTCCACTTT. It specifies CASSPAWRQGIPSSYNSPLHF.

The gene calls are TRBV30 and TRBJ2-5, with 9 bases identical to TRBD2. Trimming took 3 bases from V and 5 from J; bases not matched to a gene: 4. CDR3 size: 13 residues. The germline gives CDR1 GTSNPN, CDR2 SVGIG (reference sequence). The CDR3 coding sequence is TGTGCCTGGAGGCGGGGGGGCCGGGAGACCCAGTACTTC. Protein sequence: CAWRRGGRETQYF.

The rearrangement joins TRBV3-1 (or the pseudogene TRBV3-2) to TRBJ2-1; 7 bases line up with TRBD1. J was trimmed by 3 bases and V by 3 bases; bases with no gene match: 2. The CDR3 runs 14 residues. Germline lookup yields CDR1 LGHDT and CDR2 YNNKEL (reference sequence). CDR3 in DNA: TGTGCCAGCAGCCACCAGGGGGTCTACAATGAGCAGTTCTTC. Translating it yields CASSHQGVYNEQFF.

This clone came up once. The chain couples TRBV7-2 to TRBJ2-2; D gene uncertain. The germline V gene has CDR1 SGHTA and CDR2 FQGNSA. The CDR3 runs 13 residues. V lost 4 bases to trimming and J lost 7 bases, with 10 bases between them. The CDR3 reads CASSSSRVGELFF. CDR3 coding DNA: TGTGCCAGCAGCTCCAGTCGGGTCGGGGAGCTGTTTTTT.

The chain has TRBV11-2 and TRBJ2-3; 10 positions match TRBD2. CDR3 length: 15 residues. Germline lookup yields CDR1 SGHAT and CDR2 FQNNGV. V lost 5 bases to trimming and J lost 4 bases; unmatched junction nucleotides: 6. Written as DNA, the CDR3 is TGTGCCAGCAGCCCAAGCGGGGGGGTCGCAGATACGCAGTATTTT. This translates into CASSPSGGVADTQYF.

CDR3 amino acids: CASSAEWTGAGYGYTF. The CDR3, as DNA: TGTGCCAGCAGTGCCGAGTGGACAGGGGCTGGATATGGCTACACCTTC. V is TRBV2 and J is TRBJ1-2; 9 positions agree with TRBD1. The V segment lost 4 bases and the J segment 5 bases; nucleotides outside the gene matches: 11. The CDR3 has 16 amino acids. The germline CDR1 and CDR2 sequences are SNHLY and FYNNEI.

The chain employs TRBV11-2 and TRBJ1-1; 8 bases map to TRBD1. CDR1 is SGHAT, CDR2 FQNNGV, per germline. With V trimmed by 1 base and J by 5 bases, 9 bases remained unmatched. This CDR3 is 16 amino acids long. The CDR3 sequence: CASSLGKGQGFTEAFF. The CDR3 DNA follows: TGTGCCAGCAGCTTAGGTAAAGGACAGGGTTTTACTGAAGCTTTCTTT.